This TCR beta chain derives from a study of T cell responses to AZD1222 COVID-19 vaccine. Second-dose intervals near 4 or 12 weeks were combined. The germline V and J ends were trimmed by 7 bases and 0 bases, with 16 bases remaining between them. The CDR3 loop spans 15 amino acids. Germline values: CDR1 LNHDA, CDR2 SQIVND (reference sequence). Overall study findings and caveats: Elevations in Spike-specific TCR breadth and depth followed administration of two AZD1222 doses. In the spike-specific TCR repertoire, nearly half reportedly target unmutated variant regions. Among the donors, most were white British and more were female, and clonal diversity was possibly underestimated.

TCRdb's table, derived via immunoSEQ multiplex PCR, lists solely in-frame clones and lacks some. The sample lists about 180,000 clones; around nine tenths were seen once. On this clone itself: Its antigen is not identified.

This clonotype originated in an adult who received the AZD1222 COVID-19 vaccine. Sequencing was performed on peripheral blood, taken 28 days after the second AZD1222 dose. The chain uses TRBV19 and TRBJ2-7; perhaps TRBD2 as D (5 bases). CDR3 nucleotide sequence: TGTGCCAGTAAGACGGGGATTTCGAGCTCCTACGAGCAGTACTTC. Translating gives CASKTGISSSYEQYF.